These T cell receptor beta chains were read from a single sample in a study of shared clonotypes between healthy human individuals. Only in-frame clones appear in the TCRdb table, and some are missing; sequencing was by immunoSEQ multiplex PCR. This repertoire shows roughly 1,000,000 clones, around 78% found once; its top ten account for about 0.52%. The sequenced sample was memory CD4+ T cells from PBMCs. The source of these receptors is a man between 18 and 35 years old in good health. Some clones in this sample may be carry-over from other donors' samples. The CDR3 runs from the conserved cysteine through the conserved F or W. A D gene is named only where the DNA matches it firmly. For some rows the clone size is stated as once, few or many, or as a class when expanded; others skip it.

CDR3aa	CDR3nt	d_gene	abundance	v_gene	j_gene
CASSPGRKNTGELFF	TGTGCCAGCAGCCCGGGCAGAAAGAACACCGGGGAGCTGTTTTTT	-	-	TRBV4-2	TRBJ2-2
CASSQDQATTSGNTIYF	TGCGCCAGCAGCCAAGATCAGGCGACTACCTCTGGAAACACCATATATTTT	-	-	TRBV4-1	TRBJ1-3
CASSRTGSTYNEQFF	TGTGCCAGCAGTCGGACAGGGTCCACCTACAATGAGCAGTTCTTC	TRBD1	-	TRBV27	TRBJ2-1
CASSYPGQVNDIQYF	TGTGCCAGCAGTTATCCGGGACAGGTTAATGACATTCAGTACTTC	TRBD1	-	TRBV6-7	TRBJ2-4
CASSVAGDHYNEQFF	TGTGCCAGCAGCGTAGCGGGCGACCACTACAATGAGCAGTTCTTC	-	-	TRBV9	TRBJ2-1
CASSTTGLPPRQYF	TGTGCCAGCAGTACCACAGGTCTCCCCCCCCGCCAGTACTTC	-	-	TRBV28	TRBJ2-5
CAWSVGRRGGELFF	TGTGCCTGGAGTGTGGGGAGAAGGGGCGGGGAGCTGTTTTTT	-	few	TRBV30	TRBJ2-2
CASSLETAYSNQPQHF	TGTGCCAGCAGCTTAGAGACAGCTTATAGCAATCAGCCCCAGCATTTT	-	once	TRBV7-8	TRBJ1-5
CAIRGQGGETQYF	TGTGCCATCAGGGGACAGGGAGGCGAGACCCAGTACTTC	TRBD1	-	TRBV10-3	TRBJ2-5
CASSLGTGLGGWIKLFF	TGTGCCAGCAGTTTGGGGACAGGTCTCGGGGGTTGGATCAAACTGTTTTTT	TRBD1	-	TRBV28	TRBJ1-4
CAWGSGYSGNTIYF	TGTGCCTGGGGGTCCGGCTATTCTGGAAACACCATATATTTT	-	-	TRBV30	TRBJ1-3
CASSPSSGAETQYF	TGCGCCAGCAGCCCTTCCAGCGGAGCAGAGACCCAGTACTTC	-	once	TRBV5-1	TRBJ2-5
CASSKEVAGAEQFF	TGCGCCAGCAGCAAGGAGGTAGCGGGAGCTGAGCAGTTCTTC	TRBD2	-	TRBV4-1	TRBJ2-1
CASSLSPDNEQFF	TGTGCCAGCAGCTTGAGTCCGGACAATGAGCAGTTCTTC	-	-	TRBV5-4	TRBJ2-1
CASSQEGGTYEQYF	TGCGCCAGCAGCCAAGAAGGGGGCACCTACGAGCAGTACTTC	TRBD1	once	TRBV4-1	TRBJ2-7
CASSLSVGTQYF	TGTGCCAGCAGCTTGTCGGTGGGCACGCAGTATTTT	-	-	TRBV5-4	TRBJ2-3
CASSLVRQNGYTF	TGTGCCAGCAGCTTAGTCCGGCAGAATGGCTACACCTTC	-	few	TRBV11-2	TRBJ1-2
CASSVQGAYGYTF	TGTGCCAGTAGTGTACAGGGGGCCTATGGCTACACCTTC	TRBD1	-	TRBV19	TRBJ1-2
CASSLATGAPAGELFF	TGTGCCAGCAGCTTAGCGACAGGGGCTCCAGCCGGGGAGCTGTTTTTT	TRBD1	-	TRBV7-9	TRBJ2-2
CASSLAGGTDTQYF	TGCGCCAGCAGCTTAGCGGGAGGTACAGATACGCAGTATTTT	TRBD2	few	TRBV5-1	TRBJ2-3
CASSWYAGANYGYTF	TGTGCCAGCAGTTGGTATGCAGGGGCTAACTATGGCTACACCTTC	-	-	TRBV27	TRBJ1-2
CASSPGLAEGETGELFF	TGTGCCAGCAGCCCGGGACTAGCGGAAGGAGAGACCGGGGAGCTGTTTTTT	TRBD2	-	TRBV7-3	TRBJ2-2
CASGDRASNQPQHF	TGTGCCAGCGGGGACAGGGCGAGCAATCAGCCCCAGCATTTT	TRBD1	once	TRBV28	TRBJ1-5
CASSLPPLVTGSRNTIYF	TGTGCCAGCAGTTTACCCCCCCTCGTGACCGGGTCGCGAAACACCATATATTTT	-	few	TRBV28	TRBJ1-3
CASSLVHTGELFF	TGCGCCAGCAGCTTGGTGCACACCGGGGAGCTGTTTTTT	-	few	TRBV5-1	TRBJ2-2
CSVVTSGNSGANVLTF	TGCAGCGTTGTAACTAGCGGTAACTCTGGGGCCAACGTCCTGACTTTC	TRBD2	-	TRBV29-1	TRBJ2-6
CASSLEGGTGELFF	TGTGCCAGCAGCCTCGAGGGGGGGACCGGGGAGCTGTTTTTT	-	-	TRBV5-8	TRBJ2-2
CASSSLPRDSVNTEAFF	TGTGCCAGCTCATCGCTCCCCCGGGACAGCGTCAACACTGAAGCTTTCTTT	TRBD1	-	TRBV18	TRBJ1-1
CASSQDLFTEAFF	TGTGCCAGCAGCCAAGACCTATTCACTGAAGCTTTCTTT	-	few	TRBV14	TRBJ1-1
CASSWNWDGGNYNEQFF	TGTGCCAGCAGCTGGAACTGGGACGGGGGAAATTACAATGAGCAGTTCTTC	-	-	TRBV7-9	TRBJ2-1
CASSSDSGTGNSPLHF	TGTGCCAGCAGCTCAGATTCTGGCACAGGGAATTCACCCCTCCACTTT	-	-	TRBV7-9	TRBJ1-6
CASSFSASVRATIGYNEQFF	TGTGCCAGCAGTTTTTCGGCTAGCGTTCGGGCTACAATTGGCTACAATGAGCAGTTCTTC	-	once	TRBV27	TRBJ2-1
CAWGPGDTEAFF	TGTGCCTGGGGACCAGGGGACACTGAAGCTTTCTTT	-	-	TRBV30	TRBJ1-1
CASSLIALQETQYF	TGCGCCAGCAGCTTGATAGCGCTCCAAGAGACCCAGTACTTC	-	-	TRBV5-1	TRBJ2-5
CASSTQAYNEKLFF	TGTGCCAGCAGCACACAGGCTTATAATGAAAAACTGTTTTTT	-	many	TRBV6-5	TRBJ1-4
CASRTLGTAGSNQPQHF	TGTGCCAGTAGGACCCTCGGGACAGCAGGAAGCAATCAGCCCCAGCATTTT	TRBD1	-	TRBV19	TRBJ1-5
CAGARGYEQYF	TGTGCGGGGGCTAGGGGGTACGAGCAGTACTTC	-	-	TRBV5-8	TRBJ2-7
CASSFGTGGRVTQYF	TGTGCCAGCAGTTTCGGGACAGGGGGTCGGGTGACCCAGTACTTC	TRBD1	-	TRBV28	TRBJ2-5
CATQSPGAYEAFF	TGTGCCACCCAGTCCCCGGGGGCTTATGAAGCTTTCTTT	-	-	TRBV28	TRBJ1-1
CSASRGTEAFF	TGCAGTGCTTCTCGTGGCACTGAAGCTTTCTTT	-	few	TRBV20-1	TRBJ1-1
CASSMGQFGYGYTF	TGTGCCAGTAGTATGGGACAGTTTGGCTATGGCTACACCTTC	TRBD1	few	TRBV19	TRBJ1-2
CAWDWGSGGYTF	TGTGCCTGGGATTGGGGGTCGGGTGGCTACACCTTC	-	many	TRBV30	TRBJ1-2
CASSGAGNTEAFF	TGTGCCAGCAGCGGGGCAGGAAACACTGAAGCTTTCTTT	-	-	TRBV5-4	TRBJ1-1
CASSLVLAGANEQFF	TGCGCCAGCAGCTTGGTACTAGCGGGAGCCAATGAGCAGTTCTTC	TRBD2	few	TRBV5-1	TRBJ2-1
CASSQSVGGGMNTEAFF	TGTGCCAGCAGCCAATCCGTCGGGGGGGGAATGAACACTGAAGCTTTCTTT	-	-	TRBV27	TRBJ1-1
CASSSRGGVRATGELFF	TGTGCCAGCAGCTCAAGAGGCGGGGTTAGGGCAACCGGGGAGCTGTTTTTT	-	-	TRBV9	TRBJ2-2
CASSRTRGFGNTIYF	TGTGCCAGCAGTCGCACCCGGGGGTTTGGAAACACCATATATTTT	-	-	TRBV6-5	TRBJ1-3
CASSPDRVNTEAFF	TGTGCCAGCTCGCCTGACAGGGTTAACACTGAAGCTTTCTTT	TRBD1	-	TRBV18	TRBJ1-1
CASSLPGPGQPQHF	TGTGCCAGCAGCTTACCGGGACCTGGGCAGCCCCAGCATTTT	-	-	TRBV7-6	TRBJ1-5
CASIRGHRSSYEQYF	TGTGCCAGCATCCGGGGACACCGCAGCTCCTACGAGCAGTACTTC	-	-	TRBV6-1	TRBJ2-7
CASTKNRDRAETQYF	TGTGCCAGCACCAAAAATCGAGACAGGGCAGAGACCCAGTACTTC	TRBD1	-	TRBV2	TRBJ2-5
CATSWGPAGGLRAFF	TGTGCCACCAGCTGGGGTCCTGCGGGGGGCCTTAGGGCTTTCTTT	-	-	TRBV15	TRBJ1-1
CASSGGATTETQYF	TGTGCCAGCAGCGGGGGTGCTACAACCGAGACCCAGTACTTC	-	few	TRBV9	TRBJ2-5
CASTIQGSGTGELFF	TGTGCCAGCACTATACAGGGATCGGGGACCGGGGAGCTGTTTTTT	-	once	TRBV2	TRBJ2-2
CASSLDGSSEYEQYF	TGTGCCAGCAGCTTAGATGGGTCTAGCGAGTACGAGCAGTACTTC	-	-	TRBV11-3	TRBJ2-7
CASSLRGTSGRAAETQYF	TGTGCCAGCAGTTTAAGGGGAACTAGCGGGAGGGCCGCTGAGACCCAGTACTTC	TRBD2	-	TRBV28	TRBJ2-5